This TCR beta chain was captured by sequencing in a study of blood T cells in healthy people across ages. Around 10 milliliters of peripheral blood were drawn from each donor. The second PCR ran roughly 7 to 12 cycles with a sample-barcoded 5' primer and J-beta primers. One entry per CDR3 protein, called by TCRdb with MiXCR from the 5' RACE reads. Here the sample spans 1.5 million or so distinct CDR3 sequences, roughly 40% being singletons. CDR3 length equals 17 residues. Trimming at V came to 2 bases and at J to 1 base, leaving 6 bases not matched to a gene. CDR1 and CDR2 (germline): MNHNY, SVGAGI (reference sequence). This clonotype was detected only a few times.

Specimen: blood. The receptor was derived from a woman between 18 and 30 years old in good health. This chain uses TRBV6-6 with TRBJ2-5; the match to TRBD1 covers 11 bases. This CDR3 is CASSYRPGQGAQETQYF. The CDR3, as DNA: TGTGCCAGCAGTTACCGCCCAGGACAGGGGGCCCAAGAGACCCAGTACTTC.